This T cell receptor (beta chain) comes out of a study of cytotoxic CD8 clonotypes in ibrutinib-treated CLL. The CDR3 extends over 17 amino acids. V was cut by 1 base and J by 0 bases, with 12 bases left in between. Germline CDR1 reads KGHSH; CDR2 reads LQKENI. As input for TCR beta libraries, approximately 2 micrograms of genomic DNA came from cryopreserved PBMCs. Clones were read by immunoSEQ multiplex PCR, and TCRdb kept only the in-frame ones, dropping some. The data contain 130,000 or so clones, about 72% of them singletons. The clonotype originates from a human donor with chronic lymphocytic leukemia. Sequences were derived from PBMCs, sampled after 12 months of ibrutinib treatment. The chain employs TRBV18 and TRBJ1-4, with a possible D match to TRBD1 (6 bases). The CDR3 DNA follows: TGTGCCAGCTCACCACGAGGGGGGGCCGCAACTAATGAAAAACTGTTTTTT. Residues: CASSPRGGAATNEKLFF.